The 30 T cell receptor beta chains reported below all come from one sample, sequenced in a study of blood T cell repertoires in COVID-19. Sequencing was performed with immunoSEQ multiplex PCR; in TCRdb, only in-frame clones are kept and a portion is missing. The sample yields under 200,000 clones, 80% to 90% seen once. The material sequenced was peripheral blood. All receptors derive from a woman in her forties or fifties with COVID-19, enrolled during active disease.

The chain has TRBV14 and TRBJ2-5; D might be TRBD1 (6 bases). CDR3 length equals 16 residues. Trimming removed 2 bases from V and 1 base from J, with 14 bases in between. Per germline, CDR1 SGHDN and CDR2 FVKESK. The CDR3: CASSQRRDTFQETQYF. The CDR3, as DNA: TGTGCCAGCAGCCAACGCCGGGACACCTTCCAAGAGACCCAGTACTTC.

As DNA, the CDR3 is TGCGCCAGCAGCCAAGATTCAGGGGAGAGCGAGCAGTACTTC. Translation gives CASSQDSGESEQYF. V is TRBV4-3 and J is TRBJ2-7; tentatively, D is TRBD1 (6 bases). Germline assignment: CDR1 LGHNA and CDR2 YSLEER. Between the trimmed V and J ends, which lost 0 bases and 6 bases, there was a span of 12 bases. The CDR3 spans 14 residues.

This chain uses TRBV9 with TRBJ2-3, with a weak D call TRBD2 (7 bases). The V end was cut by 0 bases, the J end by 4 bases, with 15 bases between. The CDR3 length is 16 residues. The germline CDR1 and CDR2 sequences are SGDLS and YYNGEE. The CDR3 is CASSVAWGGAADTQYF. In DNA, the CDR3 is TGTGCCAGCAGCGTAGCTTGGGGGGGGGCCGCAGATACGCAGTATTTT.

The chain employs TRBV6-5 and TRBJ1-5; D uncertain. The CDR3 runs to 14 residues. Germline loops: CDR1 MNHEY, CDR2 SVGAGI. The CDR3 spells CASSEAYSNQPQHF. For the CDR3, the DNA is TGTGCTTCCTCTGAGGCCTATAGCAATCAGCCCCAGCATTTT.

The sample holds one count of this clone. The rearrangement links TRBV10-2 to TRBJ1-5, with TRBD1 as a possible D gene (6 bases). V lost 6 bases and J 9 bases, leaving 15 bases between the germline ends. This CDR3 region has 13 residues. Germline CDR1 WSHSY, CDR2 SAAADI. The CDR3 here is CASRAQGRGPQHF. The CDR3 nucleotides are TGCGCCAGCAGGGCACAGGGACGAGGGCCCCAGCATTTT.

The V and J genes are TRBV5-4 and TRBJ2-3; no clear D. In germline, CDR1 is SGHNT, CDR2 YYREEE (reference sequence). Between the trimmed V and J ends, which lost 1 base and 6 bases, there was a span of 21 bases. The CDR3 runs to 17 residues. DNA for the CDR3: TGTGCCAGCAGCTTGAGGCAGAATAGCCTGGTTGGGGATACGCAGTATTTT. This translates into CASSLRQNSLVGDTQYF. Full variable domain (rest looked up from reference TRBV5-4 and TRBJ2-3): ETGVTQSPTHLIKTRGQQVTLRCSSQSGHNTVSWYQQALGQGPQFIFQYYREEENGRGNFPPRFSGLQFPNYSSELNVNALELDDSALYLCASSLRQNSLVGDTQYFGPGTRLTVL.

The rearrangement links TRBV30 to TRBJ1-5; 8 bases agree with TRBD1. The CDR3 has 13 amino acids. The V gene's germline CDR1 is GTSNPN and CDR2 SVGIG (reference sequence). The V and J ends lost 5 bases and 4 bases, in that order; junction bases with no gene match: 4. In nucleotides, the CDR3 is TGTGCCTGGGGGGACAGGTCAAATCAGCCCCAGCATTTT. Amino acids: CAWGDRSNQPQHF.

The CDR3 loop is CASSLGDRVAMNTEAFF. CDR3 nucleotides: TGTGCCAGCAGTTTAGGCGACAGGGTGGCGATGAACACTGAAGCTTTCTTT. This chain connects TRBV28 to TRBJ1-1, with 7 bases aligning to TRBD1. After removal of 2 bases from V and 0 bases from J, the junction contained 9 bases not matched to a gene. The germline CDR1 and CDR2 sequences are MDHEN and SYDVKM. The CDR3 contains 17 residues.

The rearrangement uses TRBV12-5 and TRBJ2-4, with D perhaps matching TRBD2 (5 bases). The germline V and J ends were trimmed by 5 bases and 5 bases, with 13 bases remaining between them. The length of the CDR3 is 14 residues. From germline, CDR1 is LGHNT and CDR2 FRNRAP. This CDR3 is CASGPPGWENIQYF. The CDR3 coding sequence is TGTGCTAGTGGTCCGCCGGGGTGGGAAAACATTCAGTACTTC. The variable domain in full, completed from reference TRBV12-5 and TRBJ2-4, reads DARVTQTPRHKVTEMGQEVTMRCQPILGHNTVFWYRQTMMQGLELLAYFRNRAPLDDSGMPKDRFSAEMPDATLATLKIQPSEPRDSAVYFCASGPPGWENIQYFGAGTRLSVL.

The V and J genes are TRBV29-1 and TRBJ2-1; D gene unclear. This CDR3 spans 13 amino acids. Per the germline V gene, CDR1 is SQVTM and CDR2 is ANQGSEA. The V and J ends lost 3 bases and 3 bases respectively, with 9 bases between them. The CDR3: CSVDNSGYNEQFF. The CDR3 DNA follows: TGCAGCGTTGATAATTCAGGCTACAATGAGCAGTTCTTC.

This rearrangement joins TRBV7-2 to TRBJ2-5; D may be TRBD1 (5 bases). The CDR3 sequence is 15 residues long. Trimming left V 2 bases short and J 5 bases short, with 15 bases between. The V gene's germline CDR1 is SGHTA and CDR2 FQGNSA. The CDR3 DNA sequence: TGTGCCAGCAGCTTACTTCAGGGTGGAGCGGAGACCCAGTACTTC. This codes for CASSLLQGGAETQYF.

The rearrangement uses TRBV9 and TRBJ2-1; D ambiguous. The length of the CDR3 is 14 residues. CDR1 and CDR2 from the germline V gene are SGDLS and YYNGEE. V shed 2 bases and J shed 2 bases, with 8 bases lying between them. The CDR3 reads CASSVGGTYNEQFF. The CDR3 bases are TGTGCCAGCAGCGTCGGCGGTACCTACAATGAGCAGTTCTTC.

The V gene is TRBV2, the J gene TRBJ2-3; D is uncertain. V shed 1 base and J shed 2 bases, with 13 bases lying between them. This CDR3 spans 16 amino acids. The germline CDR1 and CDR2 sequences are SNHLY and FYNNEI. The CDR3, as DNA: TGTGCCAGCAGTGAAGGAGCGAATAGAGACACAGATACGCAGTATTTT. It specifies CASSEGANRDTDTQYF. Full variable domain (outside the CDR3, taken from reference TRBV2 and TRBJ2-3): EPEVTQTPSHQVTQMGQEVILRCVPISNHLYFYWYRQILGQKVEFLVSFYNNEISEKSEIFDDQFSVERPDGSNFTLKIRSTKLEDSAMYFCASSEGANRDTDTQYFGPGTRLTVL.

The chain carries TRBV20-1 and TRBJ2-7, with no clear D. V was shortened by 3 bases and J by 4 bases, with 7 bases between the two germline ends. Per the germline V gene, CDR1 is DFQATT and CDR2 is SNEGSKA (reference sequence). This CDR3 contains 11 residues. The CDR3 is CSASSQYEQYF. The CDR3 nucleotides read TGCAGTGCTAGCTCCCAGTACGAGCAGTACTTC.

The chain has TRBV3-1 (or the pseudogene TRBV3-2) and TRBJ1-4, with 7 bases fitting TRBD1. Trimming at V came to 5 bases and at J to 7 bases, leaving 7 bases not matched to a gene. The CDR3 totals 14 residues. CDR1 and CDR2 (germline): LGHDT, YNNKEL (reference sequence). The CDR3, as DNA: TGTGCCAGCAGCAGTAGGACAGGATCTGAAAAACTGTTTTTT. It specifies CASSSRTGSEKLFF.

The CDR3 loop reads CASSKGQGFEEKLFF. CDR3 DNA: TGTGCCAGTAGTAAGGGACAGGGCTTCGAAGAAAAACTGTTTTTT. This rearrangement joins TRBV19 to TRBJ1-4; 9 bases are shared with TRBD1. V trimming: 4 bases; J trimming: 8 bases; junction bases outside the gene matches: 8. Per the germline V gene, CDR1 is LNHDA and CDR2 is SQIVND (reference sequence). This CDR3 comprises 15 residues.

The chain has TRBV6-1 and TRBJ1-6; D is unresolved. In germline, CDR1 is MNHNS, CDR2 SASEGT. The CDR3 totals 12 residues. V lost 3 bases and J lost 9, with 6 bases in between. The CDR3 spells CASSDRGSPLHF. The CDR3 DNA reads as TGTGCCAGCAGTGACCGGGGTTCACCCCTCCACTTT.

This chain links TRBV4-1 with TRBJ1-1; D perhaps matches TRBD1 (5 bases). With 0 bases removed from V and 9 bases from J, the gap between germline ends came to 14 bases. CDR1 and CDR2 from the germline V gene are MGHRA and YSYEKL. This CDR3 comprises 14 residues. The CDR3 reads CASSQDPGALQAFF. The CDR3 DNA is TGCGCCAGCAGCCAAGATCCTGGGGCACTCCAAGCTTTCTTT.

The rearrangement uses TRBV27 and TRBJ2-7, with D perhaps TRBD2 (6 bases). The germline V gene has CDR1 MNHEY and CDR2 SMNVEV (reference sequence). CDR3 size: 14 residues. V was trimmed by 5 bases and J by 5 bases, leaving 16 bases between them. The CDR3 loop is CASSSRLATHEQYF. As DNA, the CDR3 is TGTGCCAGCAGTAGCCGGCTAGCGACCCACGAGCAGTACTTC.

The chain has TRBV30 and TRBJ2-3; TRBD1 matches 10 bases. From germline, CDR1 is GTSNPN and CDR2 SVGIG (reference sequence). The CDR3 consists of 13 residues. The V gene end was trimmed by 5 bases and the J gene end by 5 bases; junction bases not matched to a gene: 4. The CDR3 DNA is TGTGCCTGGGGACAGGGGGTAAGAGATACGCAGTATTTT. Its protein is CAWGQGVRDTQYF.

This chain links TRBV6-5 with TRBJ2-3; 13 bases align to TRBD2. Germline loops: CDR1 MNHEY, CDR2 SVGAGI. The CDR3 covers 15 residues. J lost 7 bases, V lost 6 bases, and 7 bases had no gene match. CDR3 amino acids: CASRSTSGGLNTQYF. The CDR3 DNA follows: TGTGCCAGCAGGTCGACTAGCGGGGGGCTGAATACGCAGTATTTT.

V is TRBV30 and J is TRBJ1-4; 7 bases are shared with TRBD1. Losses at the gene ends were 2 bases for V and 13 bases for J; bases not matched to a gene: 16. The CDR3 is 15 residues long. CDR1 and CDR2 (germline): GTSNPN, SVGIG (reference sequence). The chain's CDR3 is CAWSSQDRPIFRLFF. CDR3 bases: TGTGCCTGGAGTTCTCAGGACAGGCCCATTTTTCGACTGTTTTTT.

The gene calls are TRBV6-1 and TRBJ2-7, with 9 bases aligning to TRBD1. This CDR3 has 16 amino acids. V shed 4 bases and J 4 bases; nucleotides not matched to a gene: 11. Germline lookup yields CDR1 MNHNS and CDR2 SASEGT. The CDR3 bases are TGTGCCAGCAGTGGGCCCCGGACAGGGGAAAGGTACGAGCAGTACTTC. This gives the protein CASSGPRTGERYEQYF.

The chain uses TRBV11-2 and TRBJ2-7; 10 bases agree with TRBD2. The CDR3 extends over 17 amino acids. J was trimmed by 4 bases and V by 1 base; bases with no gene match: 10. Germline V CDR1 and CDR2: SGHAT, FQNNGV. The CDR3 coding sequence is TGTGCCAGCAGCTTAGCGGAGCGAGCGGGGGGGCGGTACGAGCAGTACTTC. Its protein is CASSLAERAGGRYEQYF.

A few counts support this clone. The gene calls are TRBV7-9 and TRBJ1-5; D is perhaps TRBD1 (6 bases). CDR1 SEHNR and CDR2 FQNEAQ come from the germline V gene (reference sequence). The CDR3 totals 16 residues. Trimming removed 5 bases at V and 1 base at J, with 15 bases between. The DNA for the CDR3 is TGTGCCAGCAGCCAATCCCAGGGGCGAAGCAATCAGCCCCAGCATTTT. Encoded protein: CASSQSQGRSNQPQHF.

The chain links TRBV5-1 to TRBJ1-1; possibly TRBD1 for D (6 bases). Trimming took 4 bases from V and 5 from J, leaving 15 bases between them. The germline V gene has CDR1 SGHRS and CDR2 YFSETQ. CDR3 size: 14 residues. CDR3 coding DNA: TGCGCCAGCAGCCCAGGTAGACAGGCGACTGAAGCTTTCTTT. Translating it yields CASSPGRQATEAFF.

The chain recombines TRBV30 with TRBJ1-2, with D hard to call. V shed 3 bases and J shed 5 bases, with 7 bases lying between them. The CDR3 loop spans 11 amino acids. Per germline, CDR1 GTSNPN and CDR2 SVGIG (reference sequence). In DNA, the CDR3 is TGTGCCTGGAGAGCCCCTTATGGCTACACCTTC. This gives the protein CAWRAPYGYTF. Using reference TRBV30 and TRBJ1-2 for the parts outside the CDR3, the full variable domain is SQTIHQWPATLVQPVGSPLSLECTVEGTSNPNLYWYRQAAGRGLQLLFYSVGIGQISSEVPQNLSASRPQDRQFILSSKKLLLSDSGFYLCAWRAPYGYTFGSGTRLTVV.

This clone was seen a handful of times. The rearrangement joins TRBV7-3 to TRBJ2-7, with D perhaps TRBD1 (5 bases). The CDR3 covers 13 residues. The germline CDR1 and CDR2 sequences are SGHTA and FQGTGA. V lost 4 bases and J lost 3, with 10 bases in between. The CDR3 DNA follows: TGTGCCAGCAGCTCCGCTCAGGGCTACGAGCAGTACTTC. It specifies CASSSAQGYEQYF.

This clone has just a few counts. This chain links TRBV5-1 with TRBJ1-3; 8 bases are a match to TRBD1. V was clipped by 5 bases and J by 1 base; unmatched bases: 5. The V gene's germline CDR1 is SGHRS and CDR2 YFSETQ. CDR3 size: 15 residues. The CDR3 region is CASSVQGASGNTIYF. The DNA for the CDR3 is TGCGCCAGCAGTGTCCAGGGGGCTTCTGGAAACACCATATATTTT.

This sequence joins TRBV25-1 and TRBJ1-2, with 10 bases fitting TRBD1. The germline V gene has CDR1 MGHDK and CDR2 SYGVNS. The CDR3 has 11 residues. V was pared by 6 bases and J by 8 bases, with 0 bases of the junction left unmatched. The CDR3 region is CASRTGGGYTF. DNA for the CDR3: TGTGCCAGCAGGACAGGGGGCGGCTACACCTTC.